These 14 T cell receptor beta chains originate from one sample sequenced in a study of technical replicates of blood from a few donors. TCRdb's copy holds only in-frame clones and misses some; the assay was immunoSEQ multiplex PCR. Here the sample spans tens of thousands of clones, 95% to 98% being singletons. The specimen was T cells isolated from PBMCs. All receptors derive from a human donor in good health.

This rearrangement joins TRBV9 to TRBJ2-5; 7 bases match TRBD2. The germline CDR1 and CDR2 sequences are SGDLS and YYNGEE. With 5 bases clipped from V and 5 bases from J, the junction kept 9 bases outside the gene matches. This CDR3 has 14 residues. The CDR3 protein is CASSLGGVQETQYF. The CDR3 DNA reads as TGTGCCAGCAGTTTGGGAGGGGTTCAGGAGACCCAGTACTTC.

The chain couples TRBV7-6 to TRBJ2-3, with 8 bases that match TRBD2. CDR1 and CDR2 from the germline V gene are SGHVS and FNYEAQ. V trimming: 4 bases; J trimming: 4 bases; junction bases outside the gene matches: 7. This CDR3 region has 15 residues. As DNA, the CDR3 is TGTGCCAGCAGCTCGTCCGGGACTAGGTCAGATACGCAGTATTTT. Translated: CASSSSGTRSDTQYF.

The genes are TRBV6-5 and TRBJ2-3; D is undetermined. This CDR3 comprises 15 residues. CDR1 and CDR2 from the germline V gene are MNHEY and SVGAGI. V lost 5 bases and J 0 bases, leaving 12 bases between the germline ends. CDR3 amino acids: CASSQNPSSTDTQYF. The DNA for the CDR3 is TGTGCCAGCAGTCAGAACCCGTCTAGCACAGATACGCAGTATTTT.

CDR3 nucleotides: TGTGCCTGGACCCTCCCCGGGACAGTAGCCTACGAGCAGTACTTC. It is translated as CAWTLPGTVAYEQYF. V usage is TRBV30 and J usage is TRBJ2-7, with 7 bases fitting TRBD1. The germline V gene encodes CDR1 GTSNPN and CDR2 SVGIG (reference sequence). The V gene end was trimmed by 4 bases and the J gene end by 2 bases; junction bases not matched to a gene: 11. The CDR3 has 15 residues. Together with reference TRBV30 and TRBJ2-7, the CDR3 gives the full variable domain: SQTIHQWPATLVQPVGSPLSLECTVEGTSNPNLYWYRQAAGRGLQLLFYSVGIGQISSEVPQNLSASRPQDRQFILSSKKLLLSDSGFYLCAWTLPGTVAYEQYFGPGTRLTVT.

The gene calls are TRBV27 and TRBJ2-5; 8 bases align to TRBD2. V shed 5 bases, J shed 5 bases, and the junction held 7 bases outside the gene matches. This CDR3 has 14 amino acids. Germline V lookup: CDR1 MNHEY, CDR2 SMNVEV (reference sequence). The CDR3 bases are TGTGCCAGCAGTGCAAGCGGGAGACAGGAGACCCAGTACTTC. It codes for CASSASGRQETQYF.

This chain links TRBV6-5 with TRBJ1-1; weak D call: TRBD1 (5 bases). Germline CDR1 MNHEY, CDR2 SVGAGI. The CDR3 loop spans 13 amino acids. The ends were cut back, 10 bases at V and 6 bases at J, with 18 bases in the middle. Here the CDR3 DNA reads TGTGCCACCCACCCCGGGACTTCCTCTGAAGCTTTCTTT. Protein: CATHPGTSSEAFF.

The chain couples TRBV30 to TRBJ2-1; D gene unclear. V lost 0 bases and J lost 2, with 11 bases in between. The CDR3 is 15 amino acids. Germline V gives CDR1 GTSNPN, CDR2 SVGIG (reference sequence). CDR3 sequence: CAWSVLLEAYNEQFF. The CDR3 DNA is TGTGCCTGGAGTGTCCTCCTAGAGGCCTACAATGAGCAGTTCTTC.

This sequence joins TRBV7-8 and TRBJ2-5; weak D call: TRBD1 (6 bases). The CDR3 runs 14 residues. Germline V gene data show CDR1 as SGHVS and CDR2 as FQNEAQ. Trimming stripped 5 bases from V and 2 bases from J, with 12 bases between. The CDR3 here is CASSVTGKQETQYF. The CDR3, as DNA: TGTGCCAGCAGCGTTACAGGGAAACAAGAGACCCAGTACTTC. Drawing the rest from reference TRBV7-8 and TRBJ2-5, the complete variable domain is GAGVSQSPRYKVAKRGQDVALRCDPISGHVSLFWYQQALGQGPEFLTYFQNEAQLDKSGLPSDRFFAERPEGSVSTLKIQRTQQEDSAVYLCASSVTGKQETQYFGPGTRLLVL.

V is TRBV5-1 and J is TRBJ2-7; the D is unclear. The CDR3 is 15 residues long. V shed 0 bases and J shed 1 base, with 11 bases lying between them. The V gene's germline CDR1 is SGHRS and CDR2 YFSETQ. In DNA form, the CDR3 reads TGCGCCAGCAGCTTGGAAGCAGGAAATTCCTACGAGCAGTACTTC. Translation gives CASSLEAGNSYEQYF.

This clone was observed a single time. V is TRBV28 and J is TRBJ2-7; the D gene is possibly TRBD1 (5 bases). The CDR3 totals 16 residues. Trimming left V 7 bases short and J 0 bases short, with 19 bases between. The germline V gene encodes CDR1 MDHEN and CDR2 SYDVKM. The CDR3 region is CASISSKDIDSYEQYF. In DNA form, the CDR3 reads TGTGCCAGCATCTCGAGTAAGGACATCGACTCCTACGAGCAGTACTTC.

This clone showed up just once. The chain has TRBV7-6 and TRBJ2-7; 8 nucleotides line up with TRBD2. V gave up 2 bases and J gave up 5 bases; unmatched junction bases: 8. The CDR3 contains 15 residues. Per germline, CDR1 SGHVS and CDR2 FNYEAQ. The chain's CDR3 is CASSLSGGPGHEQYF. The CDR3 nucleotides read TGTGCCAGCAGCTTATCGGGAGGGCCCGGCCACGAGCAGTACTTC.

V gene TRBV30 combines with J gene TRBJ2-3; D call uncertain. V was trimmed by 2 bases and J by 0 bases, leaving 6 bases between them. Germline lookup yields CDR1 GTSNPN and CDR2 SVGIG (reference sequence). This CDR3 comprises 13 residues. The CDR3 DNA follows: TGTGCCTGGAGTCAAATTAGCACAGATACGCAGTATTTT. Its protein product is CAWSQISTDTQYF.

The chain joins TRBV27 to TRBJ1-5; possibly TRBD1 for D (5 bases). The V end lost 5 bases, the J end lost 0 bases, and 20 bases lay between the germline ends. Germline CDR1 is MNHEY and CDR2 is SMNVEV (reference sequence). CDR3 size: 18 residues. The CDR3 coding sequence is TGTGCCAGCAGTCCCTGGGGGGATCCGTCTTATAGCAATCAGCCCCAGCATTTT. Amino acid sequence: CASSPWGDPSYSNQPQHF.

This clone was found once. J is TRBJ2-3 and V is TRBV9, with D maybe TRBD2 (5 bases). Germline loops: CDR1 SGDLS, CDR2 YYNGEE. V gave up 2 bases and J gave up 2 bases, with 6 bases separating them. The CDR3 runs to 13 residues. The CDR3 protein is CASSVGITDTQYF. The CDR3 bases are TGTGCCAGCAGCGTCGGGATCACAGATACGCAGTATTTT. Variable domain in full (rest from reference TRBV9 and TRBJ2-3): DSGVTQTPKHLITATGQRVTLRCSPRSGDLSVYWYQQSLDQGLQFLIQYYNGEERAKGNILERFSAQQFPDLHSELNLSSLELGDSALYFCASSVGITDTQYFGPGTRLTVL.